These T cell receptor beta chains were read from a single sample in a study of cytomegalovirus exposure and HLA in healthy donors. TCRdb's table, derived via immunoSEQ multiplex PCR, lists solely in-frame clones and lacks some. The sample has around 150,000 clones, roughly 86% seen once. The sample consisted of PBMCs. These receptors were collected from a man younger than 30 in good health and CMV-seropositive. CDR3s include the opening cysteine and the closing phenylalanine or tryptophan. Each record gives: V gene, D gene, clone size, J gene, CDR3 protein, CDR3 DNA. The D gene is left open where the match is weak. Clone size, where shown, is once, few, many, or a class for clones that have expanded.

v_gene: TRBV9; d_gene: TRBD2; abundance: -; j_gene: TRBJ2-3; CDR3aa: CASSVGTSAIDTQYF; CDR3nt: TGTGCCAGCAGCGTAGGGACTAGCGCGATAGATACGCAGTATTTT
v_gene: TRBV6-5; d_gene: -; abundance: -; j_gene: TRBJ1-4; CDR3aa: CASNPTGANEKLFF; CDR3nt: TGTGCCAGCAACCCGACAGGAGCTAATGAAAAACTGTTTTTT
v_gene: TRBV5-1; d_gene: TRBD2; abundance: -; j_gene: TRBJ2-1; CDR3aa: CASSLALVPSGSSDEQFF; CDR3nt: TGCGCCAGCAGCTTGGCTCTTGTTCCTAGCGGGAGTTCCGATGAGCAGTTCTTC
v_gene: TRBV25-1; d_gene: -; abundance: -; j_gene: TRBJ2-3; CDR3aa: CASSDEAPDTQYF; CDR3nt: TGTGCCAGCAGTGATGAGGCCCCAGATACGCAGTATTTT
v_gene: TRBV9; d_gene: TRBD2; abundance: -; j_gene: TRBJ2-1; CDR3aa: CASGRASEQFF; CDR3nt: TGTGCCAGCGGGAGGGCCAGTGAGCAGTTCTTC
v_gene: TRBV25-1; d_gene: TRBD2; abundance: -; j_gene: TRBJ2-7; CDR3aa: CASSVPLAGSRGRQYF; CDR3nt: TGTGCCAGCAGTGTCCCCCTAGCGGGATCTCGCGGTAGGCAGTACTTC
v_gene: TRBV7-8; d_gene: -; abundance: -; j_gene: TRBJ2-3; CDR3aa: CASSFASTGDTQYF; CDR3nt: TGTGCCAGCAGCTTCGCCTCGACGGGGGATACGCAGTATTTT
v_gene: TRBV30; d_gene: TRBD2; abundance: once; j_gene: TRBJ2-1; CDR3aa: CAWREVYNEQFF; CDR3nt: TGTGCCTGGCGGGAGGTATACAATGAGCAGTTCTTC
v_gene: TRBV19; d_gene: -; abundance: -; j_gene: TRBJ1-2; CDR3aa: CASRSEGVDGYTF; CDR3nt: TGTGCCAGTAGGTCGGAGGGAGTCGATGGCTACACCTTC
v_gene: TRBV7-3; d_gene: TRBD2; abundance: -; j_gene: TRBJ2-1; CDR3aa: CASSHSGLAVYNEQFF; CDR3nt: TGTGCCAGCAGCCACTCGGGACTAGCTGTCTACAATGAGCAGTTCTTC
v_gene: TRBV9; d_gene: TRBD2; abundance: -; j_gene: TRBJ2-7; CDR3aa: CASSAGSGSLEQYF; CDR3nt: TGTGCCAGCAGCGCGGGGAGCGGGAGTCTCGAGCAGTACTTC
v_gene: TRBV27; d_gene: TRBD1; abundance: -; j_gene: TRBJ1-2; CDR3aa: CASSLRGGTDYTF; CDR3nt: TGTGCCAGCAGTTTAAGAGGGGGCACTGACTACACCTTC
v_gene: TRBV11-2; d_gene: TRBD2; abundance: once; j_gene: TRBJ2-1; CDR3aa: CASSVTSGPYNEQFF; CDR3nt: TGTGCCAGCAGCGTGACTAGCGGTCCCTACAATGAGCAGTTCTTC
v_gene: TRBV27; d_gene: TRBD2; abundance: -; j_gene: TRBJ2-2; CDR3aa: CASSLWGTSGRGAGGELFF; CDR3nt: TGTGCCAGCAGTTTATGGGGGACTAGCGGGAGAGGAGCGGGCGGGGAGCTGTTTTTT
v_gene: TRBV6-5; d_gene: TRBD2; abundance: -; j_gene: TRBJ2-3; CDR3aa: CASRPSGRTTDTQYF; CDR3nt: TGTGCCAGCAGGCCTAGCGGGAGGACCACAGATACGCAGTATTTT
v_gene: TRBV10-1; d_gene: -; abundance: -; j_gene: TRBJ2-1; CDR3aa: CASSESSAYNEQFF; CDR3nt: TGCGCCAGCAGTGAGTCGAGCGCGTACAATGAGCAGTTCTTC
v_gene: TRBV6-1; d_gene: TRBD1; abundance: -; j_gene: TRBJ2-7; CDR3aa: CASTVSRGLFYEQYF; CDR3nt: TGTGCTAGCACCGTTTCCAGGGGGCTCTTCTACGAGCAGTACTTC
v_gene: TRBV27; d_gene: -; abundance: -; j_gene: TRBJ2-5; CDR3aa: CASSSGTRPPPEETQYF; CDR3nt: TGTGCCAGCAGTTCCGGGACTCGCCCCCCACCAGAAGAGACCCAGTACTTC
v_gene: TRBV11-3; d_gene: TRBD2; abundance: -; j_gene: TRBJ2-1; CDR3aa: CASSSVAGGQPEQFF; CDR3nt: TGTGCCAGCAGCTCCGTAGCGGGAGGGCAACCTGAGCAGTTCTTC
v_gene: TRBV5-1; d_gene: TRBD1; abundance: -; j_gene: TRBJ2-1; CDR3aa: CASSLGAGQGSSAEQFF; CDR3nt: TGCGCCAGCAGCTTGGGGGCGGGACAGGGGTCCTCTGCTGAGCAGTTCTTC
v_gene: TRBV19; d_gene: -; abundance: -; j_gene: TRBJ2-1; CDR3aa: CASSPQIRARQANNEQFF; CDR3nt: TGTGCCAGTAGCCCACAAATACGTGCACGACAGGCCAACAATGAGCAGTTCTTC
v_gene: TRBV29-1; d_gene: TRBD1; abundance: -; j_gene: TRBJ2-7; CDR3aa: CSVELGTASYYEQYF; CDR3nt: TGCAGCGTTGAACTCGGGACAGCCTCTTACTACGAGCAGTACTTC
v_gene: TRBV30; d_gene: -; abundance: -; j_gene: TRBJ1-5; CDR3aa: CAWSYGSNQPQHF; CDR3nt: TGTGCCTGGAGCTACGGTAGCAATCAGCCCCAGCATTTT
v_gene: TRBV6-5; d_gene: -; abundance: -; j_gene: TRBJ1-4; CDR3aa: CASNPQGGDEKLFF; CDR3nt: TGTGCCAGCAACCCACAGGGAGGGGATGAAAAACTGTTTTTT
v_gene: TRBV28; d_gene: -; abundance: few; j_gene: TRBJ2-2; CDR3aa: CASSLPGGELFF; CDR3nt: TGTGCCAGCAGTTTACCAGGCGGGGAGCTGTTTTTT
v_gene: TRBV11-2; d_gene: -; abundance: -; j_gene: TRBJ1-4; CDR3aa: CASSPGHREVEKLFF; CDR3nt: TGTGCCAGCAGCCCGGGACACCGAGAGGTTGAAAAACTGTTTTTT
v_gene: TRBV9; d_gene: -; abundance: -; j_gene: TRBJ2-7; CDR3aa: CASSVGAGPYEQYF; CDR3nt: TGTGCCAGCAGCGTAGGGGCAGGCCCCTACGAGCAGTACTTC
v_gene: TRBV6-6; d_gene: -; abundance: -; j_gene: TRBJ2-7; CDR3aa: CASSIDSVGTYEQYF; CDR3nt: TGTGCCAGCAGTATTGACAGTGTGGGGACCTACGAGCAGTACTTC
v_gene: TRBV7-9; d_gene: -; abundance: -; j_gene: TRBJ1-3; CDR3aa: CASSQPGSGNTIYF; CDR3nt: TGTGCCAGCAGCCAACCAGGGTCTGGAAACACCATATATTTT
v_gene: TRBV28; d_gene: -; abundance: -; j_gene: TRBJ2-1; CDR3aa: CASRPSYNEQFF; CDR3nt: TGTGCCAGCAGACCGAGCTACAATGAGCAGTTCTTC
v_gene: TRBV9; d_gene: TRBD2; abundance: -; j_gene: TRBJ2-1; CDR3aa: CASSVVWSSGILKYNEQFF; CDR3nt: TGTGCCAGCAGCGTAGTTTGGAGTAGCGGGATCCTAAAGTACAATGAGCAGTTCTTC
v_gene: TRBV5-8; d_gene: -; abundance: -; j_gene: TRBJ2-3; CDR3aa: CASSLATQQYF; CDR3nt: TGTGCCAGCAGCTTGGCCACACAGCAGTATTTT
v_gene: TRBV9; d_gene: -; abundance: -; j_gene: TRBJ2-5; CDR3aa: CASSAGVWAETQYF; CDR3nt: TGTGCCAGCAGCGCCGGGGTGTGGGCAGAGACCCAGTACTTC